One sample yielded the 12 T cell receptor beta chains listed below, sequenced in a study of blood T cell repertoires in COVID-19. The protocol was immunoSEQ multiplex PCR, while the TCRdb copy is restricted to in-frame clones and leaves out a portion. The repertoire consists of 390,000 or so clones, with roughly 87% occurring once and the leading ten covering 5.1%. The sample was PBMCs or T cells enriched from blood (not recorded which). These receptors came from a woman between 45 and 65 years old who had recovered from COVID-19.

The chain carries TRBV7-2 and TRBJ2-3, with a weak D call TRBD1 (5 bases). Germline loops: CDR1 SGHTA, CDR2 FQGNSA. The CDR3 has 14 amino acids. The germline V and J ends were trimmed by 1 base and 5 bases, with 10 bases remaining between them. The CDR3 DNA is TGTGCCAGCAGCTTAGTTCTTCAGGGAGATACGCAGTATTTT. Its protein is CASSLVLQGDTQYF.

The genes are TRBV30 and TRBJ1-1; 10 bases are a match to TRBD1. The CDR3 covers 16 residues. The germline V gene has CDR1 GTSNPN and CDR2 SVGIG (reference sequence). The V gene end was trimmed by 2 bases and the J gene end by 1 base; junction bases not matched to a gene: 7. The CDR3 region has the DNA TGTGCCTGGAGTCCGACTCGGACAGGGGGGAACACTGAAGCTTTCTTT. Translation gives CAWSPTRTGGNTEAFF.

The chain recombines TRBV6-5 with TRBJ2-5, with TRBD1 as a possible D gene (6 bases). Germline loops: CDR1 MNHEY, CDR2 SVGAGI. The V and J ends lost 7 bases and 2 bases respectively, with 11 bases between them. The CDR3 is 13 amino acids. CDR3 sequence (DNA): TGTGCCAGCACCCCGGACAGACAAGAGACCCAGTACTTC. Translating it yields CASTPDRQETQYF.

J is TRBJ2-7 and V is TRBV6-2 or TRBV6-3, with 10 bases fitting TRBD1. Germline CDR1 and CDR2: MNHEY and SVGEGT. Unmatched junction bases numbered 7, after V lost 5 bases and J lost 3 bases. The CDR3 covers 15 residues. This CDR3 reads CASSPRWDRGYEQYF. In nucleotides, the CDR3 is TGTGCCAGCAGTCCCCGATGGGACAGGGGCTACGAGCAGTACTTC.

This clone was picked up one time. The chain joins TRBV18 to TRBJ1-2, with TRBD1 matching 10 bases. The CDR3 consists of 16 residues. CDR1 and CDR2 from the germline V gene are KGHSH and LQKENI. V was clipped by 3 bases and J by 4 bases; unmatched bases: 8. The CDR3 sequence: CASSPQTWDRGYGYTF. CDR3 coding DNA: TGTGCCAGCTCACCCCAAACGTGGGACAGGGGCTATGGCTACACCTTC.

The rearrangement uses TRBV27 and TRBJ1-6; D is undetermined. Trimming cost V 10 bases and J 0 bases, with 7 bases left between them. From germline, CDR1 is MNHEY and CDR2 SMNVEV (reference sequence). This CDR3 is 13 amino acids long. The chain's CDR3 is CAIASSYNSPLHF. In DNA, the CDR3 is TGTGCCATCGCTAGCTCCTATAATTCACCCCTCCACTTT.

This chain links TRBV25-1 with TRBJ1-2; D is undetermined. CDR3 size: 13 residues. V was trimmed by 3 bases and J by 7 bases, leaving 12 bases between them. Germline CDR1 reads MGHDK; CDR2 reads SYGVNS. The CDR3 sequence is CASSDFEGSGYTF. The DNA of the CDR3 is TGTGCCAGCAGTGACTTTGAGGGAAGTGGCTACACCTTC.

The V and J genes are TRBV30 and TRBJ1-4; no definite D call. Germline values: CDR1 GTSNPN, CDR2 SVGIG (reference sequence). The CDR3 loop spans 11 amino acids. Trimming took 0 bases from V and 10 from J, leaving 6 bases between them. CDR3 residues: CAWSVEGKLFF. In DNA, the CDR3 is TGTGCCTGGAGTGTAGAGGGAAAACTGTTTTTT.

This sequence joins TRBV11-1 and TRBJ2-1; D gene ambiguous. The CDR3 is made up of 13 amino acids. V was trimmed by 7 bases and J by 8 bases, leaving 15 bases between them. Germline V gene sequence: CDR1 SGHAT, CDR2 FQDESV (reference sequence). As DNA, the CDR3 is TGTGCCAGCACCTCCCGCGGTAGAGATGAGCAGTTCTTC. It codes for CASTSRGRDEQFF.

The rearrangement joins TRBV19 to TRBJ1-2, with unresolved D. Trimming stripped 4 bases from V and 4 bases from J, with 10 bases between. The CDR3 runs to 13 residues. Germline V gives CDR1 LNHDA, CDR2 SQIVND (reference sequence). CDR3 DNA sequence: TGTGCCAGTAGTAAGGAGGCAGGCTATGGCTACACCTTC. Translated: CASSKEAGYGYTF. The whole variable domain, remainder taken from reference TRBV19 and TRBJ1-2, is DGGITQSPKYLFRKEGQNVTLSCEQNLNHDAMYWYRQDPGQGLRLIYYSQIVNDFQKGDIAEGYSVSREKKESFPLTVTSAQKNPTAFYLCASSKEAGYGYTFGSGTRLTVV.

The chain has TRBV3-1 (or the pseudogene TRBV3-2) and TRBJ2-3, with 7 positions matching TRBD1. Per the germline V gene, CDR1 is LGHDT and CDR2 is YNNKEL (reference sequence). Trimming took 4 bases from V and 1 from J; bases not matched to a gene: 8. The CDR3 is 16 amino acids. The CDR3 region has the DNA TGTGCCAGCAGCCCTCGGACAGGCCCCCGCACAGATACGCAGTATTTT. Protein product: CASSPRTGPRTDTQYF.

The chain has TRBV7-2 and TRBJ1-1, with 7 nucleotides matching TRBD1. The V gene's germline CDR1 is SGHTA and CDR2 FQGNSA. The J segment lost 0 bases and the V segment lost 5 bases, leaving 6 bases of the junction unmatched. CDR3 length equals 15 residues. The CDR3 loop is CASSPRGQMNTEAFF. CDR3 nucleotide sequence: TGTGCCAGCAGCCCGAGGGGACAGATGAACACTGAAGCTTTCTTT. Combining the CDR3 with reference TRBV7-2 and TRBJ1-1 gives the whole variable domain GAGVSQSPSNKVTEKGKDVELRCDPISGHTALYWYRQSLGQGLEFLIYFQGNSAPDKSGLPSDRFSAERTGGSVSTLTIQRTQQEDSAVYLCASSPRGQMNTEAFFGQGTRLTVV.